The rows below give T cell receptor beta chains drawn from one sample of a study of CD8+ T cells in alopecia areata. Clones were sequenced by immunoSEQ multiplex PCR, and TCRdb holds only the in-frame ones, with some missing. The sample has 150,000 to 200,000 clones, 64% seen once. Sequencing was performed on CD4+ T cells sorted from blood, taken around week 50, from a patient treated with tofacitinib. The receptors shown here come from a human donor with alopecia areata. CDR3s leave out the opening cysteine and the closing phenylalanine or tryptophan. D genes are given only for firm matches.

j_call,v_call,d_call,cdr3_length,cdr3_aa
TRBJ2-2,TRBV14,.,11,ASSQDFGSGWI
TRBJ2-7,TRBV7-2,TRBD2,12,ASSLARSSGEQY
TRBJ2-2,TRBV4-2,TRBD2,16,ASSQGVGAGANTGELF
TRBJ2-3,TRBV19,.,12,ASSMGRSTDTQY
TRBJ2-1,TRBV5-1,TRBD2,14,ASSWDAGGGAGEQF
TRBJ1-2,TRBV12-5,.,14,ASGLTAAGRTPGYT
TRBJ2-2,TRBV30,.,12,AWSGGSNTGELF
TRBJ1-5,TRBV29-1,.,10,SVRDSNQPQH
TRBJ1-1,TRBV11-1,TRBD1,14,ASSFDPGGLGTEAF
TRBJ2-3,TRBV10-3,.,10,AISDGADTQY
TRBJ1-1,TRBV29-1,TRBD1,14,SVGGDRGKMNTEAF
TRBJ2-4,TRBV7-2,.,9,ASGMGNIQY
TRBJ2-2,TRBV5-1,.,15,ASFPGTLSPNTGELF
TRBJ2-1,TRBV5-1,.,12,ASSQDGTSLREF
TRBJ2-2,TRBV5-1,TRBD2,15,ASSFTASGGTTGELF
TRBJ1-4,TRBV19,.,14,ASSIAWTQGNEKLF
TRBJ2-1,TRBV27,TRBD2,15,ASSLLAGGRSYNEQF
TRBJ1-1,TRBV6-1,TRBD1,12,ASSIRQGNTEAF
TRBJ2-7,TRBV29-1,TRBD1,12,SVELTGGSYEQY
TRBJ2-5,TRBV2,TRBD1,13,ASNAAGTGVETQY
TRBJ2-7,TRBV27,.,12,ASSWRGSSYEQY
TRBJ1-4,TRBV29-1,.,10,SVSTTNEKLF
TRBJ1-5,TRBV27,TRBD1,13,ASSLYTGVDQPQH
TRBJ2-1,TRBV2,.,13,ASSFTRSRNNEQF
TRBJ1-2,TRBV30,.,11,AWSGTLNYGYT
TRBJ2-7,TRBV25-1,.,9,ASSLGIEQY
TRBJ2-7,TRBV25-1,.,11,ASSESVSYEQY
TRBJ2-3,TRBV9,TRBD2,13,ASSLGLANTDTQY
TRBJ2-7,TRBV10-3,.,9,AILGNYEQY
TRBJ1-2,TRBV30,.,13,AWRKRGGSRDGYT
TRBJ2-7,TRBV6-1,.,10,ASAPGPYEQY
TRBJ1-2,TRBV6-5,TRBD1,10,ATRQGARGYT
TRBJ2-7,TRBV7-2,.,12,ANSSTPSSYEQY
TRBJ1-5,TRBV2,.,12,ASSEGTSNQPQH
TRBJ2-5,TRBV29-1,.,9,SVLSGETQY
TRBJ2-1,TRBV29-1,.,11,SVEASGYNEQF
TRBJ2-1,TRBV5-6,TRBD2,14,ASSSTLAGMSNEQF
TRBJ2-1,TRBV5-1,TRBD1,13,ASSLGTGIVGEQF
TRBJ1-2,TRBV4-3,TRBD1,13,ASSHAGTAIRGYT